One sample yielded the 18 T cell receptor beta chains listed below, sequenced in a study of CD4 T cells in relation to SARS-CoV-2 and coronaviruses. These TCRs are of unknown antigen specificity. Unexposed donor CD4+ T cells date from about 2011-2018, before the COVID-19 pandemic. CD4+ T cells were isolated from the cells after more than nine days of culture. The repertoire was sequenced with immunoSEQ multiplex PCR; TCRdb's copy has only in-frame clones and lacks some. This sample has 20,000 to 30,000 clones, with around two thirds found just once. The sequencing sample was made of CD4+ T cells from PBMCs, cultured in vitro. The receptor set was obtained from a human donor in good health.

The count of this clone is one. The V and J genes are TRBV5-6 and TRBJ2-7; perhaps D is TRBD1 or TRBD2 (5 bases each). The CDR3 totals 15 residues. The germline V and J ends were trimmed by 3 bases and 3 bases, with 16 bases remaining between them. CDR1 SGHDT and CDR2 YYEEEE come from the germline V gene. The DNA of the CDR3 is TGTGCCAGCAGCTCCCAGGGCCTCGGGGACTACGAGCAGTACTTC. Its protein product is CASSSQGLGDYEQYF.

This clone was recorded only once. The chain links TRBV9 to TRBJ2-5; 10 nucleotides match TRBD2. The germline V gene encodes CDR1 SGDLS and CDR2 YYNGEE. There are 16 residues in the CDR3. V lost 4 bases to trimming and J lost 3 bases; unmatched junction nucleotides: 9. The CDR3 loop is CASSKTSGFTKETQYF. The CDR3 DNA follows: TGTGCCAGCAGCAAGACTAGCGGGTTTACTAAAGAGACCCAGTACTTC.

DNA of the CDR3: TGTGCCAGCAGCTATGTTGGGGAGACCCAGTACTTC. This codes for CASSYVGETQYF. The J gene is TRBJ2-5, the V gene TRBV5-5; D is unclear. V lost 3 bases to trimming and J lost 5 bases, with 8 bases between them. The CDR3 covers 12 residues. The V gene's germline CDR1 is SGHKS and CDR2 YYEKEE (reference sequence).

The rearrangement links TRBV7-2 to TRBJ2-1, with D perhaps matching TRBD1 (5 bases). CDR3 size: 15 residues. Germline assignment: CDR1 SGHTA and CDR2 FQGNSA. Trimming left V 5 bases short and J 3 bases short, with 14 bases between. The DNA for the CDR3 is TGTGCCAGCAGCGTGTTCCTCGACAGCTACAATGAGCAGTTCTTC. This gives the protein CASSVFLDSYNEQFF.

The CDR3 is CASSPIGGADVYGYTF. CDR3 in DNA: TGTGCCAGCTCACCAATAGGGGGCGCCGATGTCTATGGCTACACCTTC. The chain is built from TRBV7-2 and TRBJ1-2; 7 nucleotides match TRBD1. The CDR3 totals 16 residues. Germline values: CDR1 SGHTA, CDR2 FQGNSA. After removal of 8 bases from V and 4 bases from J, the junction contained 16 bases not matched to a gene.

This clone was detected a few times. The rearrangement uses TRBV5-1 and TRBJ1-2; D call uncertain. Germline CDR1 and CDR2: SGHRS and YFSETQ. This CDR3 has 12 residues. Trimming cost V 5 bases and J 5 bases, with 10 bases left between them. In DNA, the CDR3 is TGCGCCAGCAGGGGGTCATCATATGGCTACACCTTC. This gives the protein CASRGSSYGYTF.

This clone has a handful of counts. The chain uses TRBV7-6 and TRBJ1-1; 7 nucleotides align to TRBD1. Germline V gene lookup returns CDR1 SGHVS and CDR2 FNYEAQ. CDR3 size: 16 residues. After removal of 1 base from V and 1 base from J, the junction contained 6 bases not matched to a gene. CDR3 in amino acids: CASSLEGEGANTEAFF. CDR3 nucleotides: TGTGCCAGCAGCTTAGAGGGGGAGGGGGCGAACACTGAAGCTTTCTTT.

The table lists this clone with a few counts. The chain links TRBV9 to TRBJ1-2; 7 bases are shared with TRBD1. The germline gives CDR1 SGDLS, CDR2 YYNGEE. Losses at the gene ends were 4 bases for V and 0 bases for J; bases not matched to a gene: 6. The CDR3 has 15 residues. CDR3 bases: TGTGCCAGCAGCCCCGGGACAGCTACTAACTATGGCTACACCTTC. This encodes CASSPGTATNYGYTF.

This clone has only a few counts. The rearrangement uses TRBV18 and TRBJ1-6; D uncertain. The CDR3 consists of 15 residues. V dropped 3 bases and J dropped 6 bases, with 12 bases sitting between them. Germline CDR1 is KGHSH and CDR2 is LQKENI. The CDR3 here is CASSPSQLGNSPLHF. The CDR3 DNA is TGTGCCAGCTCACCGTCACAACTCGGTAATTCACCCCTCCACTTT.

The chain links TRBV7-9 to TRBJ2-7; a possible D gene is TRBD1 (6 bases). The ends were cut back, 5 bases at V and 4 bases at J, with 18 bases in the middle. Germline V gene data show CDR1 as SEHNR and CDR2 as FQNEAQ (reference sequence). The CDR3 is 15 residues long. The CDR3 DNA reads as TGTGCCAGCAGCCATTCCCCTGGACAGCAATACGAGCAGTACTTC. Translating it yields CASSHSPGQQYEQYF.

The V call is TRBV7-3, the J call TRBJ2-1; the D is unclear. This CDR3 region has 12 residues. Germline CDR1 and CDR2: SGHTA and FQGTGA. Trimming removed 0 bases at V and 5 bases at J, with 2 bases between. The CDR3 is CASSLTHNEQFF. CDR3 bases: TGTGCCAGCAGCTTAACCCACAATGAGCAGTTCTTC.

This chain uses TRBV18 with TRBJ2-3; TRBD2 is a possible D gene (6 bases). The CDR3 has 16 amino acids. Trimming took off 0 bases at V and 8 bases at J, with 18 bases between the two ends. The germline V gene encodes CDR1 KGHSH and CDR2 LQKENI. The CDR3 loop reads CASSPPTLEGMGTQYF. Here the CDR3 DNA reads TGTGCCAGCTCACCACCCACGTTGGAGGGTATGGGTACGCAGTATTTT.

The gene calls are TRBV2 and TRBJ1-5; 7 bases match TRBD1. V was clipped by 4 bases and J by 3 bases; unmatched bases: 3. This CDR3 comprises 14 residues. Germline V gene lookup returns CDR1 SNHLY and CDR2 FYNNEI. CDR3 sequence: CASSADRDNQPQHF. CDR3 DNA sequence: TGTGCCAGCAGTGCTGACAGGGACAATCAGCCCCAGCATTTT.

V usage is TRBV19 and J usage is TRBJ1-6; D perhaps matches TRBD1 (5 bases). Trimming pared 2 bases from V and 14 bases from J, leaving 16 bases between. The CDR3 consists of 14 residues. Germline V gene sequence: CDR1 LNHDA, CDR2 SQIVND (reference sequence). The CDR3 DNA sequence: TGTGCCAGTAGTATACCGGCAAACCGGGGGGCCCTCCACTTT. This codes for CASSIPANRGALHF.

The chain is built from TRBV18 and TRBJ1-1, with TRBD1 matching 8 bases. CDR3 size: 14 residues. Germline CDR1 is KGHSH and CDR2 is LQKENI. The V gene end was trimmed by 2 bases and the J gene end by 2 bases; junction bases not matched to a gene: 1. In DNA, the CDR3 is TGTGCCAGCTCACCAGGACAGGGAAACACTGAAGCTTTCTTT. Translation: CASSPGQGNTEAFF.

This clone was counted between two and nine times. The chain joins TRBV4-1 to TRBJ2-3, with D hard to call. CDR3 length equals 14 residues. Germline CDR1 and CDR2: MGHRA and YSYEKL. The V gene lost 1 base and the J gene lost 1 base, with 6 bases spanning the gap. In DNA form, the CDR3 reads TGCGCCAGCAGCCAAGCCCCAGGCACAGATACGCAGTATTTT. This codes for CASSQAPGTDTQYF.

CDR3 amino acids: CASSLTGTNQPQHF. The CDR3 DNA follows: TGTGCCAGCAGCTTGACAGGGACCAATCAGCCCCAGCATTTT. The gene calls are TRBV11-2 and TRBJ1-5; 7 bases fit TRBD1. This CDR3 region has 14 residues. The V and J ends lost 3 bases and 3 bases, in that order; junction bases with no gene match: 2. Germline V gene data show CDR1 as SGHAT and CDR2 as FQNNGV. The full variable domain, rest sourced from reference TRBV11-2 and TRBJ1-5, is EAGVAQSPRYKIIEKRQSVAFWCNPISGHATLYWYQQILGQGPKLLIQFQNNGVVDDSQLPKDRFSAERLKGVDSTLKIQPAKLEDSAVYLCASSLTGTNQPQHFGDGTRLSIL.

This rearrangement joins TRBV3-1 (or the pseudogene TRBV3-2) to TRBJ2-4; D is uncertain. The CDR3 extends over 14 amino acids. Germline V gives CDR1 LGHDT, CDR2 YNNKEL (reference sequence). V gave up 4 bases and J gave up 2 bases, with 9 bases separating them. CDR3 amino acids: CASSRPETKNIQYF. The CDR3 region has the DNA TGTGCCAGCAGCCGCCCAGAGACCAAAAACATTCAGTACTTC.